These 7 T cell receptor beta chains came from one sample sequenced in a study of T cell responses to AZD1222 COVID-19 vaccine. Method: immunoSEQ multiplex PCR; TCRdb's copy keeps in-frame clones and lacks some. The sample shows roughly 150,000 clones, roughly 88% of them seen only once. Here the sequenced sample was peripheral blood, taken on day 0 of MenACWY control vaccination. These receptors were taken from an adult in good health.

V is TRBV7-2 and J is TRBJ2-3, with 9 bases identical to TRBD2. Germline lookup yields CDR1 SGHTA and CDR2 FQGNSA. V gave up 5 bases and J gave up 2 bases; unmatched junction bases: 5. CDR3 length: 15 residues. CDR3 in amino acids: CASSPLAGNTDTQYF. The CDR3 DNA reads TGTGCCAGCAGCCCCCTAGCGGGGAACACAGATACGCAGTATTTT.

The V and J genes are TRBV27 and TRBJ2-2, with 7 bases identical to TRBD1. V was pared by 6 bases and J by 5 bases, with 9 bases of the junction left unmatched. The CDR3 consists of 15 residues. Germline CDR1 is MNHEY and CDR2 is SMNVEV (reference sequence). This chain's CDR3 is CASRDQGVGTGELFF. The CDR3 DNA reads as TGTGCCAGCAGGGACCAGGGGGTGGGGACCGGGGAGCTGTTTTTT.

The J gene is TRBJ2-2, the V gene TRBV9; 11 bases map to TRBD1. With V trimmed by 2 bases and J by 4 bases, 1 base remained unmatched. Germline V lookup: CDR1 SGDLS, CDR2 YYNGEE. This CDR3 has 15 amino acids. The CDR3 bases are TGTGCCAGCAGCGTCGGGACAGGGGGCACCGGGGAGCTGTTTTTT. Protein: CASSVGTGGTGELFF.

Comments on this clone: Other DNA sequences in the same sample also yield this CDR3. This chain links TRBV7-2 with TRBJ2-7; D is undetermined. This CDR3 spans 13 amino acids. Per the germline V gene, CDR1 is SGHTA and CDR2 is FQGNSA. V was trimmed by 1 base and J by 4 bases, leaving 8 bases between them. The CDR3 sequence is CASSLDHPYEQYF. The CDR3 DNA reads TGTGCCAGCAGCTTAGACCACCCATACGAGCAGTACTTC.

The rearrangement uses TRBV4-2 and TRBJ1-1, with D maybe TRBD1 (5 bases). V lost 0 bases and J 2 bases, leaving 16 bases between the germline ends. Germline CDR1 and CDR2: LGHNA and YNFKEQ. This CDR3 has 17 residues. CDR3 residues: CASSQDRIGQVNTEAFF. Here the CDR3 DNA reads TGTGCCAGCAGCCAAGATCGAATCGGACAAGTTAACACTGAAGCTTTCTTT.

This chain connects TRBV10-1 to TRBJ2-4; TRBD2 matches 13 bases. CDR3 length equals 16 residues. Germline trimming cut 6 bases from V and 3 bases from J; bases unmatched to any gene: 5. From germline, CDR1 is WNHNN and CDR2 SYGVQD (reference sequence). CDR3 in amino acids: CASRTSGRLIKNIQYF. The CDR3 coding sequence is TGCGCCAGCAGGACTAGCGGGAGGTTGATCAAAAACATTCAGTACTTC.

Only a few counts were recorded for this clone. The chain joins TRBV12-2 to TRBJ1-3. TRBV12-2 is a documented pseudogene. The CDR3 runs 13 residues. CDR3 nucleotides: TGTGCAAGTCGCTTAGCGTGCGGAAACACCATATATTTT. Translating gives CASRLACGNTIYF.